This entry describes one TCR beta chain. These data belong to a study of T cell changes during pregnancy in multiple sclerosis. The table came from immunoSEQ multiplex PCR; TCRdb's copy has only in-frame clones and leaves some out. Of 20,000 to 30,000 clones in the sample, about nine tenths were seen once. The origin of this receptor is a female donor in good health, enrolled as a control in a pregnancy study. The sequencing here drew on CD8+ T cells from peripheral blood mononuclear cells, taken in the third trimester of pregnancy.

The CDR3 spells CASSLEGANYGYTF. CDR3 nucleotides: TGTGCCAGCAGCTTAGAGGGGGCGAACTATGGCTACACCTTC. This chain uses TRBV7-9 with TRBJ1-2; 7 bases match TRBD1. CDR3 size: 14 residues. The germline V gene has CDR1 SEHNR and CDR2 FQNEAQ (reference sequence). V lost 1 base, J lost 2 bases, and 1 base stayed unmatched.